This T cell receptor beta chain derives from a study of T cell repertoires in cytomegalovirus infection. Study details: The authors relied on CMV epitopes, both recently identified HLA-C-restricted and well-studied HLA-B-restricted. Matching HLA type and CMV infection were both indicated by public TCR beta signatures. Whole-study findings and limits: CMV carriers having the relevant HLA were flagged by cumulative public TCR beta family frequency.

This clonotype was counted only a few times. Its specificity is unknown. CDR1 LNHDA and CDR2 SQIVND come from the germline V gene (reference sequence). V shed 4 bases and J 2 bases; nucleotides not matched to a gene: 8. CDR3 length: 16 residues. Each CDR3 protein is one row after TCRdb ran MiXCR on the reads. This sample carries approximately 120,000 distinct CDR3 sequences, around 28% of them seen once, and the ten largest clones take about 81%. The receptor's source is a human donor in good health (CMV status not recorded). Some clones in this sample may be carry-over from other donors' samples. This chain joins TRBV19 and TRBJ2-1, with 7 positions matching TRBD1. Here the sequenced sample was CD8+ T cells from cultured PBMCs, taken from culture after CMV antigen stimulation. The CDR3 loop is CASSTLGDRTYNEQFF. CDR3 sequence (DNA): TGTGCCAGTAGTACCCTCGGGGACAGAACCTACAATGAGCAGTTCTTC.